The rows below give T cell receptor beta chains drawn from one sample of a study of T-cell memory formation after mild COVID-19. Via MiXCR, TCRdb re-called the 5' RACE reads, giving one row per CDR3 protein. The table lists fewer than 600,000 distinct CDR3 sequences, roughly a fifth of them singletons. Sequenced material: PBMCs or a T cell subset sorted from them (not recorded which). The origin of the receptors is an adult woman who had mild COVID-19 (a few samples of this study predate the infection). Cell type and time point are not known. The CDR3 runs from the conserved cysteine through the conserved F or W. The order of the fields is V gene, J gene, D gene, clone size, CDR3 protein, CDR3 DNA. A D gene is named only where the DNA matches it firmly. Rows give clone size only sometimes, using once, few, many, or a class for an expanded clone.

TRBV5-6	TRBJ1-3	-	-	CASSLTPSGNTIYF	TGTGCCAGCAGCTTGACACCGTCTGGAAACACCATATATTTT
TRBV12-3/TRBV12-4	TRBJ2-4	TRBD1	few	CASTEQGKNIQYF	TGTGCCAGCACCGAACAGGGGAAAAACATTCAGTACTTC
TRBV24-1	TRBJ2-2	-	few	CATSDPQGSTGELFF	TGTGCCACCAGTGACCCGCAGGGGTCCACCGGGGAGCTGTTTTTT
TRBV6-1	TRBJ2-7	TRBD2	-	CASRTSYRSYEQYF	TGTGCCAGCAGGACTAGCTATCGCTCCTACGAGCAGTACTTC
TRBV19	TRBJ1-1	TRBD1	-	CASSTPGGAHTEAFF	TGTGCCAGTAGTACTCCAGGGGGCGCTCACACTGAAGCTTTCTTT
TRBV3-1	TRBJ2-1	-	-	CASSRRSYNEQFF	TGTGCCAGCAGCCGCCGCTCCTACAATGAGCAGTTCTTC
TRBV20-1	TRBJ2-4	-	-	CSASDGAKNIQYF	TGCAGTGCTTCGGACGGGGCCAAAAACATTCAGTACTTC
TRBV7-8	TRBJ2-1	-	-	CASSLARRSPYNEQFF	TGTGCCAGCAGCTTAGCCAGGCGTAGTCCCTACAATGAGCAGTTCTTC
TRBV24-1	TRBJ2-1	-	few	CATSDLPGNEQFF	TGTGCCACCAGTGATCTCCCCGGCAATGAGCAGTTCTTC
TRBV20-1	TRBJ2-3	-	once	CSASKRVGADTQYF	TGCAGTGCTAGCAAGCGGGTGGGGGCAGATACGCAGTATTTT
TRBV7-9	TRBJ1-1	TRBD1	-	CASSFRQGDTEAFF	TGTGCCAGCAGCTTCCGACAGGGGGACACTGAAGCTTTCTTT
TRBV9	TRBJ2-7	TRBD2	few	CASSATPSGVRDEQYF	TGTGCCAGCAGCGCCACCCCTAGCGGGGTGCGGGACGAGCAGTACTTC
TRBV7-9	TRBJ2-1	-	-	CASSLGESALF	TGTGCCAGCAGCTTAGGGGAGAGTGCCCTTTTC
TRBV21-1	TRBJ2-5	-	-	CASSKCLVGETQYF	TGTGCCAGCAGCAAATGTCTGGTTGGGGAGACCCAGTACTTC
TRBV4-3	TRBJ1-1	-	few	CASSQENKRERAFF	TGCGCCAGCAGCCAAGAGAACAAAAGGGAGAGAGCTTTCTTT
TRBV18	TRBJ1-1	-	few	CASSHTPRGWDTEAFF	TGTGCCAGCTCACATACACCCAGGGGTTGGGACACTGAAGCTTTCTTT
TRBV6-6	TRBJ1-1	-	-	CASSYSRGALQMNTEAFF	TGTGCCAGCAGTTACTCTAGGGGGGCCCTCCAAATGAACACTGAAGCTTTCTTT
TRBV12-3/TRBV12-4	TRBJ1-2	-	-	CASSPAGGYTF	TGTGCCAGCAGCCCTGCAGGGGGCTACACCTTC
TRBV4-1	TRBJ2-5	TRBD1	few	CASSHPGTVQETQYF	TGCGCCAGCAGCCACCCCGGGACAGTCCAAGAGACCCAGTACTTC
TRBV21-1	TRBJ1-1	-	-	CASSVQTGDSQAFF	TGTGCCAGCAGCGTCCAGACAGGAGATTCCCAAGCTTTCTTT
TRBV7-3	TRBJ2-1	-	-	CASSFSRWGEQFF	TGTGCCAGCAGCTTTAGTAGGTGGGGTGAGCAGTTCTTC
TRBV7-2	TRBJ1-2	TRBD1	-	CASSIWTGGNYGYTF	TGTGCCAGCAGCATCTGGACAGGAGGGAACTATGGCTACACCTTC
TRBV5-1	TRBJ1-5	-	few	CASSLGDFNQPQHF	TGCGCCAGCAGCTTGGGGGACTTTAATCAGCCCCAGCATTTT
TRBV27	TRBJ2-7	-	-	CASSLPSVGEQYF	TGTGCCAGCAGTTTGCCCAGCGTAGGTGAGCAGTACTTC
TRBV5-1	TRBJ1-5	-	few	CASSLEWGNNQPQHF	TGCGCCAGCAGCTTGGAATGGGGAAACAATCAGCCCCAGCATTTT
TRBV30	TRBJ1-5	TRBD1	-	CAWSTGVHQPQHF	TGTGCCTGGAGTACAGGGGTTCATCAGCCCCAGCATTTT
TRBV7-2	TRBJ2-3	TRBD2	many	CASSLTGGTHFTDTQYF	TGTGCCAGCAGCTTAACCGGGGGGACCCACTTCACAGATACGCAGTATTTT
TRBV3-1	TRBJ2-7	-	-	CASSSDTSSYEQYF	TGTGCCAGCAGTTCTGACACGAGCTCCTACGAGCAGTACTTC
TRBV9	TRBJ1-1	-	-	CASSVESGVMNTEAFF	TGTGCCAGCAGCGTAGAGTCAGGGGTGATGAACACTGAAGCTTTCTTT
TRBV5-6	TRBJ1-1	-	-	CASSLVPAPEAFF	TGTGCCAGCAGCTTGGTTCCGGCCCCTGAAGCTTTCTTT